Below, one TCR beta chain is given with its context. Antigen unknown. This entry belongs to a study of cytomegalovirus exposure and HLA in healthy donors. Study-wide findings and caveats: Most CMV-associated TCR beta chains appeared HLA-restricted in a later analysis. Available immune exposure information was restricted to CMV serostatus only.

It was with 60 Vbeta and 13 Jbeta primers that the PCR ran. TCRdb keeps only in-frame clones here, not all; method: immunoSEQ multiplex PCR. In the table there are approximately 180,000 clones, 78% of which are singletons. Germline-derived CDR1 and CDR2 are PRHDT and FYEKMQ (reference sequence). The V gene lost 4 bases and the J gene lost 3 bases, with 7 bases spanning the gap. This CDR3 region has 12 residues. Sequencing input: PBMCs. This sequence joins TRBV13 and TRBJ2-7; unclear D gene. This TCR derives from a woman between 50 and 59 years old in good health and CMV-seropositive. The CDR3 DNA is TGTGCCAGCAGCTCCCCCGGCTACGAGCAGTACTTC. Residues: CASSSPGYEQYF.